The entry below describes one T cell receptor beta chain. The data are from a study of blood T cell repertoires in COVID-19. Study at large: COVID-19 samples collected from the United States, Italy and Spain covered acute and convalescent phases.

V lost 7 bases and J 4 bases, leaving 16 bases between the germline ends. The germline CDR1 and CDR2 sequences are SEHNR and FQNEAQ (reference sequence). This CDR3 has 14 residues. Assay used: immunoSEQ multiplex PCR; TCRdb lists only in-frame clones, some missing. This sample carries a few hundred thousand clones, nearly 90% of them seen once, and the ten largest clones take approximately 1.8%. V usage is TRBV7-9 and J usage is TRBJ2-5, with D perhaps TRBD2 (5 bases). Sequences were obtained from peripheral blood. The source of this sequence is a woman in her thirties with COVID-19, enrolled during active disease. As DNA, the CDR3 is TGTGCCAGCACCACAACCGGGGTAGCAGAGACCCAGTACTTC. Its protein product is CASTTTGVAETQYF.